This TCR beta chain was identified in a study of blood T cell repertoires in COVID-19. Study context: Specimens from acute and convalescent COVID-19 originated in the United States, Italy and Spain. PBMCs, B-cell-depleted T cells, or T cells provided the cDNA or gDNA that made up the material.

The authors' processing: Estimation of nucleated cell counts relied on the amplification of reference gene primers. The assay was immunoSEQ multiplex PCR, and TCRdb's table has in-frame clones only and misses some. V, J and clone size derive from that table, while D and trimming were established from the DNA sequence. The sample includes about 280,000 clones, 85% of them seen just once. V was clipped by 6 bases and J by 6 bases, with 16 bases between them. Germline-derived CDR1 and CDR2 are MDHEN and SYDVKM. This CDR3 contains 14 residues. Sequenced material: peripheral blood. The clonotype originates from a human donor in a cohort sampled during active COVID-19. The chain recombines TRBV28 with TRBJ2-3, with D unresolved. The CDR3 sequence is CASSKDTRSDTQYF. CDR3 nucleotides: TGTGCCAGCAGCAAAGACACCCGCTCCGATACGCAGTATTTT.